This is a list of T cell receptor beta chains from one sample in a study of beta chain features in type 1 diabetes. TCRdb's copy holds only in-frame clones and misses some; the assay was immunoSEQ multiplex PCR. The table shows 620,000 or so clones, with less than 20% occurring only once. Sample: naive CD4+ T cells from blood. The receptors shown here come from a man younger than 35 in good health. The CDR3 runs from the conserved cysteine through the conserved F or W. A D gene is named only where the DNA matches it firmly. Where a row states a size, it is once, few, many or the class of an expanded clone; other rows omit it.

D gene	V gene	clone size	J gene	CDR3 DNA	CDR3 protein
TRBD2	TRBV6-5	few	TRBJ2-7	TGTGCCGCGGGAGGAATCGAGCAGTACTTC	CAAGGIEQYF
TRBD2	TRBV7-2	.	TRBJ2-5	TGTGCCAGCAGCTTAGAGAGACAGCGGGGACCCCAAGAGACTGGGTACTTC	CASSLERQRGPQETGYF
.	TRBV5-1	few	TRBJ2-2	TGCGCCAGCAGCCCTCGACCTGACACCGGGGAGCTGTTTTTT	CASSPRPDTGELFF
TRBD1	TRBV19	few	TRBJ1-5	TGTGCCAGCGATTCCAGGGGGCTAGGATTTAGGAATCAGCCCCAGCATTTT	CASDSRGLGFRNQPQHF
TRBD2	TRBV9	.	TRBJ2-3	TGTGCCAGCAGCGTAGATCCCAGCGGGGGGGCCACAGATACGCAGTATTTT	CASSVDPSGGATDTQYF
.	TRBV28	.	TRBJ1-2	TGTGCCAGCAGCCTGCCTGGGGGCACTGGGGGCTACACCTTC	CASSLPGGTGGYTF
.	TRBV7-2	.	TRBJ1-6	TGTGCCAGCAGCTTGGGACGAGGAACGAATTCACCCCTCCACTTT	CASSLGRGTNSPLHF
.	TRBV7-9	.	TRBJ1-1	TGTGCCAGCAGCGCACCCGGGACTGGGGAGGCCACTGAAGCTTTCTTT	CASSAPGTGEATEAFF
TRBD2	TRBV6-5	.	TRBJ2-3	TGTGCCAGCAGTTCCTCCGGGACTACTAGCACAGATACGCAGTATTTT	CASSSSGTTSTDTQYF
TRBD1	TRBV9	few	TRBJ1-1	TGTGCCAGCAGCAAACGGACAGGGGGCACCACTGAAGCTTTCTTT	CASSKRTGGTTEAFF
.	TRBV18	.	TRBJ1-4	TGTGCCAGCTCACTGGCTGAAAAACTGTTTTTT	CASSLAEKLFF
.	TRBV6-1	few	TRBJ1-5	TGTGCCAGCAGTGAAAGCCCTCAGCCCCAGCATTTT	CASSESPQPQHF
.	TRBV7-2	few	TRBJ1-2	TGTGCCAGCAGCTTAGCGGGACACCAAAACTATGGCTACACCTTC	CASSLAGHQNYGYTF
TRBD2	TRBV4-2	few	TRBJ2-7	TGTGCCAGCAGCCAGAGCGGGGGGTCTCACTACGAGCAGTACTTC	CASSQSGGSHYEQYF
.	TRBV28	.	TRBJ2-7	TGTGCCAGCACCGGATCAGCGGCAGGGACATACGAGCAGTACTTC	CASTGSAAGTYEQYF
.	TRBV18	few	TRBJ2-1	TGTGCCAGCTCACCAGGGGACTCCTACAATGAGCAGTTCTTC	CASSPGDSYNEQFF
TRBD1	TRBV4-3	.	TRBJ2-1	TGCGCCAGCAGCCGAACTGGGACAGGGGCATACAATGAGCAGTTCTTC	CASSRTGTGAYNEQFF
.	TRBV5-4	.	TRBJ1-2	TGTGCCAGCAGATCGTACCCCTATGGCTACACCTTC	CASRSYPYGYTF
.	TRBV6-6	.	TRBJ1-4	TGTGCCAGCAGGAACTTTGAAAAACTGTTTTTT	CASRNFEKLFF
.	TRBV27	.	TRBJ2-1	TGTGCCAGCAGTTTGCGTCAGGGTCAATTTACCAATGAGCAGTTCTTC	CASSLRQGQFTNEQFF
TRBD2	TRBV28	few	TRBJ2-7	TGTGCCAGCAGTCTACTAGCGGGGGAGTCCTACGAGCAGTACTTC	CASSLLAGESYEQYF
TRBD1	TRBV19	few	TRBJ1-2	TGTGCCAGTATCCCAGGGGGTGCTGACTATGGCTACACCTTC	CASIPGGADYGYTF
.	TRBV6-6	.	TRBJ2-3	TGTGCCAGCAGTTACATCGTGGGTAGCACAGATACGCAGTATTTT	CASSYIVGSTDTQYF
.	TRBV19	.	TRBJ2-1	TGTGCCAGTACCGGACCGGGCGAGTGGAATGAGCAGTTCTTC	CASTGPGEWNEQFF
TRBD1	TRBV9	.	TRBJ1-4	TGTGCCAGTTCAGGGGGAACAACTAATGAAAAACTGTTTTTT	CASSGGTTNEKLFF
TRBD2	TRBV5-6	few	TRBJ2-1	TGTGCCAGCAGCTTTGGGGCTAGCGGGAGTAATGAGCAGTTCTTC	CASSFGASGSNEQFF
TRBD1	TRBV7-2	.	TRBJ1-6	TGTGCCAGCAGCTTCACAGGGGTAAAGAATTCACCCCTCCACTTT	CASSFTGVKNSPLHF
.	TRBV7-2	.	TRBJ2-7	TGTGCCAGCAGCTTACAGGGCGCGTCCTACGAGCAGTACTTC	CASSLQGASYEQYF
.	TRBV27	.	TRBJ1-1	TGTGCCAGCAGTTTATCCCGGGGACGGGGCACTGAAGCTTTCTTT	CASSLSRGRGTEAFF
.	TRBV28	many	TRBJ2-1	TGTGCCAATCAGGTTTGCTCCTACAATGAGCAGTTCTTC	CANQVCSYNEQFF
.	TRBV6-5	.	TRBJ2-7	TGTGCCAGCGGGATATTGGGAGAGCAGTACTTC	CASGILGEQYF